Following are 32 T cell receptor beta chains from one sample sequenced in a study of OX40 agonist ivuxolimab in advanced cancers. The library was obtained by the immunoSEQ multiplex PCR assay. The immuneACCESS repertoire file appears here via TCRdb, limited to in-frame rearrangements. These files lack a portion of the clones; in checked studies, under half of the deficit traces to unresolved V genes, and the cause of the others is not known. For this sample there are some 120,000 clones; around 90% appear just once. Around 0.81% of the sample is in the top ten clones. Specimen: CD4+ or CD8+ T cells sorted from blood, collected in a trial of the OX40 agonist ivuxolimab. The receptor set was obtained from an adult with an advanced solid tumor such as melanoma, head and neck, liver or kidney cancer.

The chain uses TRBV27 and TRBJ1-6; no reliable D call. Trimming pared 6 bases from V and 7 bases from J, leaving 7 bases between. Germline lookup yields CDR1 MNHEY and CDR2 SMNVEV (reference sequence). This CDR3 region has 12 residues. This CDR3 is CASRVYNSPLHF. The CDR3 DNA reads TGTGCCAGCAGGGTATACAATTCACCCCTCCACTTT.

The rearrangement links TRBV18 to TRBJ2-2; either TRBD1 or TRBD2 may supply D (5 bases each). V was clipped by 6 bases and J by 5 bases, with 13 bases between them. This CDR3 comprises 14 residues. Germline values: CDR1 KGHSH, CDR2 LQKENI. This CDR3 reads CASSPGPATGELFF. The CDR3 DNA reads TGTGCCAGCTCGCCGGGACCCGCGACCGGGGAGCTGTTTTTT.

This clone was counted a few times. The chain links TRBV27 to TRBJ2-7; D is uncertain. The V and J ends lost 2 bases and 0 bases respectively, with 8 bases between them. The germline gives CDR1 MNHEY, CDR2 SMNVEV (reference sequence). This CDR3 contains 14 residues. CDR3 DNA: TGTGCCAGCAGTTTACAGGCCCACTCCTACGAGCAGTACTTC. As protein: CASSLQAHSYEQYF.

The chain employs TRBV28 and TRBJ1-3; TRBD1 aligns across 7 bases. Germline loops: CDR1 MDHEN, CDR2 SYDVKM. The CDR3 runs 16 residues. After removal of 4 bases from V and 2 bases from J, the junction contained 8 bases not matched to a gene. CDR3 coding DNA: TGTGCCAGCAGTTCCGCAGCCGGGACAGCTGGAAACACCATATATTTT. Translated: CASSSAAGTAGNTIYF.

CDR3 protein: CASSSGVNTEAFF. The CDR3 DNA reads as TGTGCCAGCAGTTCCGGCGTGAACACTGAAGCTTTCTTT. This sequence joins TRBV6-6 and TRBJ1-1, with D unresolved. Per the germline V gene, CDR1 is MNHNY and CDR2 is SVGAGI (reference sequence). This CDR3 has 13 amino acids. Trimming removed 4 bases at V and 0 bases at J, with 6 bases between.

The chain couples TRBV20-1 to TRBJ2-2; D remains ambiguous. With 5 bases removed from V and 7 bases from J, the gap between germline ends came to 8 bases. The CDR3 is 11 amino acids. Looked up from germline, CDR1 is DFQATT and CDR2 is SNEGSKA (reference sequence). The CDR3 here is CSARISGELFF. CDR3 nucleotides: TGCAGTGCTCGAATAAGCGGGGAGCTGTTTTTT.

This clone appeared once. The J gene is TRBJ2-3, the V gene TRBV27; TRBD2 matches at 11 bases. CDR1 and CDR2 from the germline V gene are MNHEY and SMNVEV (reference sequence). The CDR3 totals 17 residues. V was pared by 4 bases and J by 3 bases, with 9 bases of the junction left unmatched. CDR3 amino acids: CASSYRLTSGNTDTQYF. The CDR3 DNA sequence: TGTGCCAGCAGTTACCGTTTGACTAGCGGGAATACAGATACGCAGTATTTT.

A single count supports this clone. CDR3 in DNA: TGTGCCAGCAGCCATTCACAGGGGAGCACTGAAGCTTTCTTT. Its translation is CASSHSQGSTEAFF. The rearrangement uses TRBV27 and TRBJ1-1; 7 bases fit TRBD1. From germline, CDR1 is MNHEY and CDR2 SMNVEV (reference sequence). The CDR3 contains 14 residues. V was clipped by 6 bases and J by 4 bases; unmatched bases: 8.

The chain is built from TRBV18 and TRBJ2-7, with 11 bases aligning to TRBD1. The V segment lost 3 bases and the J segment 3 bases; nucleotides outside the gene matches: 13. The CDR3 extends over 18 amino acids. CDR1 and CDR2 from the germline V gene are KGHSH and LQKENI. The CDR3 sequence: CASSPRTGGAGAGYEQYF. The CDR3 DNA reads TGTGCCAGCTCACCGAGGACAGGGGGCGCTGGGGCCGGCTACGAGCAGTACTTC. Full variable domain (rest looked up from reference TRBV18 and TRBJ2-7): NAGVMQNPRHLVRRRGQEARLRCSPMKGHSHVYWYRQLPEEGLKFMVYLQKENIIDESGMPKERFSAEFPKEGPSILRIQQVVRGDSAAYFCASSPRTGGAGAGYEQYFGPGTRLTVT.

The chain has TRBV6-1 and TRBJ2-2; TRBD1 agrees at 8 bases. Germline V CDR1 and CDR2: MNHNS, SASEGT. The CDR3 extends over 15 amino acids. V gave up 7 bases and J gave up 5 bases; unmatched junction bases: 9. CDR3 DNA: TGTGCCAGCATCCCGACAGGGGTGTTGACCGGGGAGCTGTTTTTT. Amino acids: CASIPTGVLTGELFF.

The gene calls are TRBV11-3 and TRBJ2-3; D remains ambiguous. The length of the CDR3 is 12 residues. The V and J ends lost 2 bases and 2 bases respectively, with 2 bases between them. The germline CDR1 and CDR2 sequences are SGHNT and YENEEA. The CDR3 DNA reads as TGTGCCAGCAGCTTATACACAGATACGCAGTATTTT. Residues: CASSLYTDTQYF.

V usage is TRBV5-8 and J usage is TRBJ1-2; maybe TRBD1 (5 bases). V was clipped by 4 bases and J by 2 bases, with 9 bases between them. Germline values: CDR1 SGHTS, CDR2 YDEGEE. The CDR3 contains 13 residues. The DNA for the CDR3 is TGTGCCAGCAGCCGGGACTTCAACTATGGCTACACCTTC. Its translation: CASSRDFNYGYTF.

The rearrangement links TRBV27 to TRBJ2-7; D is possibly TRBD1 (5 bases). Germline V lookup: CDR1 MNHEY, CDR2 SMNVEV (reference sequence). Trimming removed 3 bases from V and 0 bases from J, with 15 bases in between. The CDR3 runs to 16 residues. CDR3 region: CASSFSRTLSSYEQYF. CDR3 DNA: TGTGCCAGCAGTTTTTCTAGGACACTGAGCTCCTACGAGCAGTACTTC.

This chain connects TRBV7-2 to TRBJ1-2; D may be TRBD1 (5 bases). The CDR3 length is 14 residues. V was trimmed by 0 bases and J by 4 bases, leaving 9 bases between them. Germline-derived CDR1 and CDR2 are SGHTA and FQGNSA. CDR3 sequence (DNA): TGTGCCAGCAGCTTAGCGCAGGGCCCCTATGGCTACACCTTC. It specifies CASSLAQGPYGYTF.

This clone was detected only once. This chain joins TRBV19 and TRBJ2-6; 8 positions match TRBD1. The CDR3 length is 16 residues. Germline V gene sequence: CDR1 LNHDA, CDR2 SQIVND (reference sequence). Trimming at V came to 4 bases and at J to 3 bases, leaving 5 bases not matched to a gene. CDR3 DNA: TGTGCCAGTAGTACAGGGGGCACTGGTGGGGCCAACGTCCTGACTTTC. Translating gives CASSTGGTGGANVLTF.

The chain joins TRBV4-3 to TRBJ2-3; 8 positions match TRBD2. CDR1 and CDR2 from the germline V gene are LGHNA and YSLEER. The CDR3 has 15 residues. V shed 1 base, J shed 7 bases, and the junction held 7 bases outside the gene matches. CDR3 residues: CASSQGVAGFNTQYF. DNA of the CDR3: TGCGCCAGCAGCCAAGGGGTAGCGGGATTTAATACGCAGTATTTT.

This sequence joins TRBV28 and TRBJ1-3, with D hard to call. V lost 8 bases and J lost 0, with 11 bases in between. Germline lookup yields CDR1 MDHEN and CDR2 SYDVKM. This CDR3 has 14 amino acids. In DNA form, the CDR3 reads TGTGCCAGCGACCGGGCAAGCTCTGGAAACACCATATATTTT. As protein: CASDRASSGNTIYF. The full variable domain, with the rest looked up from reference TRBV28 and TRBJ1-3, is DVKVTQSSRYLVKRTGEKVFLECVQDMDHENMFWYRQDPGLGLRLIYFSYDVKMKEKGDIPEGYSVSREKKERFSLILESASTNQTSMYLCASDRASSGNTIYFGEGSWLTVV.

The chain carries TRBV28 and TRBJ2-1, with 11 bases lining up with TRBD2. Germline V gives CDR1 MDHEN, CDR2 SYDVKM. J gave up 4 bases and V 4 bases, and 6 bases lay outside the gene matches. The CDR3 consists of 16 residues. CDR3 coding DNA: TGTGCCAGCAGTTCACGCGGGACTAGCGGTTACAATGAGCAGTTCTTC. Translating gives CASSSRGTSGYNEQFF.

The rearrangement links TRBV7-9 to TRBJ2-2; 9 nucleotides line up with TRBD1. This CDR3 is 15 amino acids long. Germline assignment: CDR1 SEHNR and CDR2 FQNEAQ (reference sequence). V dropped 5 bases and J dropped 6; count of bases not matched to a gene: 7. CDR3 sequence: CASSPRDRDAGELFF. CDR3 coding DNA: TGTGCCAGCAGCCCCCGGGACAGGGACGCCGGGGAGCTGTTTTTT.

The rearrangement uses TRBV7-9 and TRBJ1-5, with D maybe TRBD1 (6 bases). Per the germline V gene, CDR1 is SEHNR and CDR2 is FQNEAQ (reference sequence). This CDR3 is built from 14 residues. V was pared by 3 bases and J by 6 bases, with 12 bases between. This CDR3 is CASSFSGGTQPQHF. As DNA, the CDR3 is TGTGCCAGCAGCTTCTCCGGGGGCACTCAGCCCCAGCATTTT.

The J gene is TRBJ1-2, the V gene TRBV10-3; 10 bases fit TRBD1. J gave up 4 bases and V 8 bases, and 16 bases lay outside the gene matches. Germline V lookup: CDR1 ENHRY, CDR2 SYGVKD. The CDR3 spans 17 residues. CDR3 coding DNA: TGTGCCATCCATCCCGGGACAGGGGTGGGAAGTGGCTATGGCTACACCTTC. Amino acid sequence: CAIHPGTGVGSGYGYTF.

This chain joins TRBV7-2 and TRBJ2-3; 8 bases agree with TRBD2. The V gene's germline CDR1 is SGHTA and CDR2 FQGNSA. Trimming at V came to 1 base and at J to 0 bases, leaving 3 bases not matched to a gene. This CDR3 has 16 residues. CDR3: CASSLVPGGSTDTQYF. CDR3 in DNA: TGTGCCAGCAGCTTAGTGCCGGGAGGGAGCACAGATACGCAGTATTTT. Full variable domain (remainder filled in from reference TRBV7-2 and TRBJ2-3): GAGVSQSPSNKVTEKGKDVELRCDPISGHTALYWYRQSLGQGLEFLIYFQGNSAPDKSGLPSDRFSAERTGGSVSTLTIQRTQQEDSAVYLCASSLVPGGSTDTQYFGPGTRLTVL.

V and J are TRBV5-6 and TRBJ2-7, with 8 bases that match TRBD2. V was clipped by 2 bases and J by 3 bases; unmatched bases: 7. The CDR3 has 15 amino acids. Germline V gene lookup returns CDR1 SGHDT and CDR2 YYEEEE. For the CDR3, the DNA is TGTGCCAGCAGCTTTTTAGCGGGATACATCTACGAGCAGTACTTC. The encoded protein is CASSFLAGYIYEQYF.

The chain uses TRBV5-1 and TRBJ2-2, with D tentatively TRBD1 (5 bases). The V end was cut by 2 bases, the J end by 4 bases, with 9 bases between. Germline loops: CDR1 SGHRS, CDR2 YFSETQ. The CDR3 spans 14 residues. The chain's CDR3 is CASSFPQATGELFF. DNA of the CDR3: TGCGCCAGCAGCTTTCCACAGGCCACCGGGGAGCTGTTTTTT.

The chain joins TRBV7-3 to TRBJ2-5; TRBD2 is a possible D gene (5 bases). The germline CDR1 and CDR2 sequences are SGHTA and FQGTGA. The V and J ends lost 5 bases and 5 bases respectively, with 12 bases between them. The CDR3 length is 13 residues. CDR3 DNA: TGTGCCAGCAGCCGAACTGGCGGGGAGACCCAGTACTTC. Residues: CASSRTGGETQYF.

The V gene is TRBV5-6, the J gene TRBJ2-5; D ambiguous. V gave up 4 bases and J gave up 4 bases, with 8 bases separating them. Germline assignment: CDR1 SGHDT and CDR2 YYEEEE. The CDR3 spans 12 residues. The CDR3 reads CASSNPGETQYF. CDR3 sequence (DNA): TGTGCCAGCAGCAACCCCGGAGAGACCCAGTACTTC.

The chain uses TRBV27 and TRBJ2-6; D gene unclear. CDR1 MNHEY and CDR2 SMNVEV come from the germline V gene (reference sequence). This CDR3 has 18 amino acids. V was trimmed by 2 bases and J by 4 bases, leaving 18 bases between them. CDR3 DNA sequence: TGTGCCAGCAGTTTAGTGCCTCCATCCCATCAGGGGGCCAACGTCCTGACTTTC. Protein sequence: CASSLVPPSHQGANVLTF.

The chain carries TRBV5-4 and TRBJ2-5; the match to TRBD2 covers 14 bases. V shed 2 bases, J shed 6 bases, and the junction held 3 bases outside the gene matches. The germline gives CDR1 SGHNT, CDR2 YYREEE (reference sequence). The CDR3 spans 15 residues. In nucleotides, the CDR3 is TGTGCCAGCAGCTTACGACTAGCGGGAGGGAAGACCCAGTACTTC. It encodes CASSLRLAGGKTQYF.

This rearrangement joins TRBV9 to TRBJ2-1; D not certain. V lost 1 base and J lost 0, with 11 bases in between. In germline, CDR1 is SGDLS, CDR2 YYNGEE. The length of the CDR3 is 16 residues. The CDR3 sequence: CASSVLGWGSYNEQFF. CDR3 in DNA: TGTGCCAGCAGCGTACTTGGTTGGGGCTCCTACAATGAGCAGTTCTTC.

The CDR3 nucleotides read TGTGCCAGCAGCCCCCCCGGAGTAGGGGGGAACACTGAAGCTTTCTTT. It codes for CASSPPGVGGNTEAFF. The rearrangement joins TRBV27 to TRBJ1-1; TRBD1 is a possible D gene (6 bases). The CDR3 is made up of 16 amino acids. V lost 6 bases and J lost 1, with 18 bases in between. Germline lookup yields CDR1 MNHEY and CDR2 SMNVEV (reference sequence).

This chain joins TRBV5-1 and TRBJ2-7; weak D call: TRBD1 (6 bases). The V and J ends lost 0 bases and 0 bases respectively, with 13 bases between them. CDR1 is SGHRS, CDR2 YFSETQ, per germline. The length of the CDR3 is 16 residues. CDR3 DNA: TGCGCCAGCAGCTTGGGCAACACAGGGTACTCCTACGAGCAGTACTTC. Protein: CASSLGNTGYSYEQYF.

The CDR3 region is CASSLDGFTETQYF. Here the CDR3 DNA reads TGTGCCAGCTCCTTAGATGGGTTTACAGAGACCCAGTACTTC. This sequence joins TRBV7-8 and TRBJ2-5; D is ambiguous. This CDR3 is built from 14 residues. Looked up from germline, CDR1 is SGHVS and CDR2 is FQNEAQ. With 8 bases removed from V and 4 bases from J, the gap between germline ends came to 17 bases.